The 21 T cell receptor beta chains listed next were all sequenced from one sample in a study of T cells expressing NK-cell markers (dated by TCRdb to about 2020). Libraries came from 5' RACE. The reads were generated on an Illumina HiSeq 2000. After TCRdb reprocessed the reads, each CDR3 protein sequence was kept as one row, without DNA. The sample's own table lists about 460,000 distinct CDR3 sequences. The ten top clones hold 1.4% to 1.5% of the sample. Sample: blood T cells: a sorted CD56 or NKG2C T cell subset, CD4+ or CD8+ T cells, or bulk PBMC T cells (not recorded which). All receptors derive from a woman aged 45-60 years in good health. Donor details come from another sample of the same person, matched by shared clones.

The chain employs TRBV11-2 and TRBJ2-3; TCRdb calls TRBD1, which cannot be checked without DNA. CDR1 is SGHAT and CDR2 is FQNNGV in the germline V gene. The CDR3 contains 19 residues. The chain's CDR3 is CASSPQGVTRDSGTDTQYF.

This chain connects TRBV27 to TRBJ2-5; TCRdb outputs TRBD2, but without DNA this stays unchecked. Germline CDR1 MNHEY, CDR2 SMNVEV (reference sequence). The CDR3 loop spans 19 amino acids. CDR3 in amino acids: CASSETSGRAFPGEETQYF.

J is TRBJ2-1 and V is TRBV7-7; the TRBD2 assignment by TCRdb is unverifiable without DNA. Germline values: CDR1 SSHAT, CDR2 FNYEAQ (reference sequence). The CDR3 is 19 amino acids. CDR3 sequence: CASSLRTGVILAGANEQFF.

The chain uses TRBV3-1 and TRBJ1-3. The germline CDR1 and CDR2 sequences are LGHDT and YNNKEL (reference sequence). The CDR3 totals 16 residues. The CDR3 spells CASSQEMGFSGNTIYF.

V gene TRBV11-2 combines with J gene TRBJ2-2. CDR1 SGHAT and CDR2 FQNNGV come from the germline V gene. This CDR3 region has 13 residues. This chain's CDR3 is CASRIVRTGELFF.

The CDR3 sequence is CASSYETPTLSGANVLTF. The chain employs TRBV6-5 and TRBJ2-6. The CDR3 loop spans 18 amino acids. The germline V gene encodes CDR1 MNHEY and CDR2 SVGAGI.

This rearrangement joins TRBV5-1 to TRBJ1-2. CDR1 and CDR2 from the germline V gene are SGHRS and YFSETQ. This CDR3 comprises 17 residues. CDR3 in amino acids: CASSLEAQHKPNYGYTF.

The rearrangement joins TRBV20-1 to TRBJ2-4; TCRdb gives TRBD1 as the D gene, but with no DNA this cannot be confirmed. Per germline, CDR1 DFQATT and CDR2 SNEGSKA (reference sequence). The CDR3 has 13 residues. The CDR3 reads CSAHGTQVNIQYF.

This sequence joins TRBV3-1 and TRBJ2-7; there is no DNA to check the TCRdb D call of TRBD1. Germline CDR1 LGHDT, CDR2 YNNKEL (reference sequence). The CDR3 consists of 13 residues. The CDR3 is CASSRRQDYEQYF.

The chain has TRBV5-1 and TRBJ1-1; TCRdb names TRBD1, which stays unverified in the absence of DNA. There are 15 residues in the CDR3. Germline V gene lookup returns CDR1 SGHRS and CDR2 YFSETQ. The CDR3 here is CASRTQGGSNTEAFF. Together with reference TRBV5-1 and TRBJ1-1, the CDR3 gives the full variable domain: KAGVTQTPRYLIKTRGQQVTLSCSPISGHRSVSWYQQTPGQGLQFLFEYFSETQRNKGNFPGRFSGRQFSNSRSEMNVSTLELGDSALYLCASRTQGGSNTEAFFGQGTRLTVV.

The chain couples TRBV9 to TRBJ2-7; the D call of TRBD1 rests on TCRdb alone, since no DNA is present to check it. The CDR3 spans 15 residues. Germline V gene lookup returns CDR1 SGDLS and CDR2 YYNGEE. CDR3 protein: CASSVGVTGVYEQYF.

This chain joins TRBV3-1 and TRBJ2-3; without DNA, the TCRdb call of TRBD2 cannot be checked. Germline loops: CDR1 LGHDT, CDR2 YNNKEL (reference sequence). CDR3 length: 16 residues. The CDR3 loop is CASSRGTTDSTDTQYF.

The rearrangement joins TRBV10-2 to TRBJ2-7; lacking DNA, the TRBD2 call made by TCRdb goes unchecked. The germline gives CDR1 WSHSY, CDR2 SAAADI. CDR3 size: 14 residues. The CDR3: CASSDGGLGYEQYF.

The rearrangement links TRBV12-3 or TRBV12-4 to TRBJ2-1. The CDR3 is 15 residues long. This chain's CDR3 is CASSLSGSAYNEQFF.

J is TRBJ2-1 and V is TRBV12-3 or TRBV12-4; TCRdb selects TRBD1, and the lack of DNA leaves this call unchecked. The CDR3 runs to 15 residues. The CDR3 here is CASSLGDTTYNEQFF.

The chain has TRBV2 and TRBJ2-5. From germline, CDR1 is SNHLY and CDR2 FYNNEI. This CDR3 comprises 13 residues. This chain's CDR3 is CASNSESQETQYF.

This chain uses TRBV3-1 with TRBJ2-1; without DNA, the TCRdb call of TRBD2 cannot be checked. This CDR3 is built from 12 residues. In germline, CDR1 is LGHDT, CDR2 YNNKEL (reference sequence). The chain's CDR3 is CASSLKREGRFF.

CDR3 in amino acids: CASRRGYGYTF. V usage is TRBV6-1 and J usage is TRBJ1-2; checking the TCRdb D call of TRBD1 is not possible without DNA. The CDR3 sequence is 11 residues long. CDR1 is MNHNS and CDR2 is SASEGT in the germline V gene.

V and J are TRBV5-1 and TRBJ2-7. The CDR3 contains 13 residues. CDR1 SGHRS and CDR2 YFSETQ come from the germline V gene. The CDR3 region is CASSYTNYYEQYF.

This chain connects TRBV4-1 to TRBJ1-2. Looked up from germline, CDR1 is MGHRA and CDR2 is YSYEKL. This CDR3 is built from 15 residues. CDR3 in amino acids: CASSQPSSRRYGYTF.

The gene calls are TRBV2 and TRBJ2-7; TCRdb selects TRBD1, and the lack of DNA leaves this call unchecked. Per germline, CDR1 SNHLY and CDR2 FYNNEI. This CDR3 is built from 14 residues. CDR3 loop: CASTPGYSIGEQYF.